This T cell receptor (beta chain) appears in the sequencing data of a study of CD8+CD57+ T cells in acquired aplastic anemia. Study-level information: Sorted CD4+ and CD8+ cells gave a mean 3.2 ug DNA, range roughly 0.2 to 27.4 ug.

CDR3 length equals 19 residues. CDR1 SGHAT and CDR2 FQNNGV come from the germline V gene. V was clipped by 5 bases and J by 1 base; unmatched bases: 10. Genomic DNA acted as the template from which TCR beta VDJ combination and CDR3 sequence profiling were carried out. One entry per CDR3 protein, called by TCRdb with MiXCR from the reads. The data contain approximately 170,000 distinct CDR3 sequences, roughly half of them singletons. Patients included in sequencing had previously demonstrated CD8+CD57+ cell expansion by flow cytometry. The patients, all of them, had severe acquired aplastic anemia. Patients had received no therapy at the time of blood sampling. This clonotype came up once.

The genes are TRBV11-2 and TRBJ2-2; TRBD2 aligns across 13 bases. Input material: sorted CD4+, CD8+, or CD8+CD57+ T cells (not recorded which) from PBMCs. The sequence came from a human donor with aplastic anemia. The CDR3 DNA is TGTGCCAGCAGCGAGAAGGTACTAGCGGGAGGGATGAACACCGGGGAGCTGTTTTTT. This sequence encodes CASSEKVLAGGMNTGELFF.